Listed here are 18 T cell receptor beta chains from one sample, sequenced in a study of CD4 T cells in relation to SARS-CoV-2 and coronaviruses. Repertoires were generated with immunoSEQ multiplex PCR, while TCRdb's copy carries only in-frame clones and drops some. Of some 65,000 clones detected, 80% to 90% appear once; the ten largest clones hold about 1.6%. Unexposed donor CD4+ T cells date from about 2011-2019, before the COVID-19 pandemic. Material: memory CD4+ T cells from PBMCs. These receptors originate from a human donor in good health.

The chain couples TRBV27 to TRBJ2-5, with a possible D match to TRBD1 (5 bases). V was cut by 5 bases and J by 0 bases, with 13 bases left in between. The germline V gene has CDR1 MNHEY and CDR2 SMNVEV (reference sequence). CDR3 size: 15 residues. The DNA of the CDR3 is TGTGCCAGCAGTGCCACTCGACAGAACCAAGAGACCCAGTACTTC. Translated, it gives CASSATRQNQETQYF.

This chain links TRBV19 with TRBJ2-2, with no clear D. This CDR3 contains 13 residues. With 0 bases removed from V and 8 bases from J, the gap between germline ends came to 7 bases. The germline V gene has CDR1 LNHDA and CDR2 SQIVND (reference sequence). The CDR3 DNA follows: TGTGCCAGTAGTATAGATAGGGATGGGGAGCTGTTTTTT. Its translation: CASSIDRDGELFF.

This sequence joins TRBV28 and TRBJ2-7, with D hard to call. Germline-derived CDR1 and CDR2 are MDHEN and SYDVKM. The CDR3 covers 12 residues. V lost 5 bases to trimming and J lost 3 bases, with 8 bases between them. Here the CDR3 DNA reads TGTGCCAGCAGTATCATTGACTACGAGCAGTACTTC. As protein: CASSIIDYEQYF.

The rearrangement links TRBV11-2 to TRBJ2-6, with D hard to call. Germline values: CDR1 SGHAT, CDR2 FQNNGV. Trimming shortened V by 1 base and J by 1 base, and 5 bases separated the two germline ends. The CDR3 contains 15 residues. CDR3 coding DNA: TGTGCCAGCAGCTTAGGTGGATCTGGGGCCAACGTCCTGACTTTC. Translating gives CASSLGGSGANVLTF.

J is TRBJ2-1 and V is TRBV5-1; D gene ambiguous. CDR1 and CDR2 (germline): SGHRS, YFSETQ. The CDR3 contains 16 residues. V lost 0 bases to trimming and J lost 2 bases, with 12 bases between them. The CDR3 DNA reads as TGCGCCAGCAGCTTGGGCGTGACCACCCCCTACAATGAGCAGTTCTTC. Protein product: CASSLGVTTPYNEQFF.

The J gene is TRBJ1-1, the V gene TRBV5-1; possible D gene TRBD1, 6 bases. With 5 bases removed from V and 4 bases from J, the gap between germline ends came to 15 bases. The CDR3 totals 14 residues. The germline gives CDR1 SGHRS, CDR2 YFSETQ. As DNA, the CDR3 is TGCGCCAGCAGAAGGGGGGCCGTGGGCACTGAAGCTTTCTTT. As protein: CASRRGAVGTEAFF.

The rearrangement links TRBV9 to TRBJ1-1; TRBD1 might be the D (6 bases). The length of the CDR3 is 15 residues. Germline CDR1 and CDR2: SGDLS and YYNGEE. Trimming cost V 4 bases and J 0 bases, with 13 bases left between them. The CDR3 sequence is CASSPTGLMNTEAFF. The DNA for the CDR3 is TGTGCCAGCAGCCCGACAGGACTAATGAACACTGAAGCTTTCTTT.

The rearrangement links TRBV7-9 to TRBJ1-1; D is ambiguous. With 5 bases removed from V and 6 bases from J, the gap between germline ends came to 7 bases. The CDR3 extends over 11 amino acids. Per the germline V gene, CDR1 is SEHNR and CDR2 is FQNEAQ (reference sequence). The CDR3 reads CASSREAEAFF. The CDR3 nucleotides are TGTGCCAGCAGCCGGGAGGCTGAAGCTTTCTTT.

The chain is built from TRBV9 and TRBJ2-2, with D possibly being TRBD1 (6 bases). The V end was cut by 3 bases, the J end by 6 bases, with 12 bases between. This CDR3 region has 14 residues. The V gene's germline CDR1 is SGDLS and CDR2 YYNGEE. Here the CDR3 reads CASSAYRDPGELFF. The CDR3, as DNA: TGTGCCAGCAGCGCTTACAGGGACCCCGGGGAGCTGTTTTTT.

The CDR3 DNA is TGCGCCAGCAGTGAGTCGTACAGGGGGCGCCAGAATGGCTACACCTTC. This codes for CASSESYRGRQNGYTF. The V gene is TRBV10-1, the J gene TRBJ1-2; TRBD1 matches 9 bases. In germline, CDR1 is WNHNN, CDR2 SYGVQD (reference sequence). With 0 bases clipped from V and 6 bases from J, the junction kept 8 bases outside the gene matches. The CDR3 loop spans 16 amino acids.

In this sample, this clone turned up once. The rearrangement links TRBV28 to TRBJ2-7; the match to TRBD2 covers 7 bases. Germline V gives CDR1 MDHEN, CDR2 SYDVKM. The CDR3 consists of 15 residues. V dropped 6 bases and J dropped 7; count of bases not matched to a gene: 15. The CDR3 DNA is TGTGCCAGCAGCCCCAGGACTAGTTATTTTTGGGAGCAGTACTTC. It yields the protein CASSPRTSYFWEQYF.

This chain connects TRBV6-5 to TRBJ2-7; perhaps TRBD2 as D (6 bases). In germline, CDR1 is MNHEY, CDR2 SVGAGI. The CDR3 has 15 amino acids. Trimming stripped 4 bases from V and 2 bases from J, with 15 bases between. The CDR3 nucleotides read TGTGCCAGCAGTTCGGGGGTCCTCCAAGCCTACGAGCAGTACTTC. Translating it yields CASSSGVLQAYEQYF.

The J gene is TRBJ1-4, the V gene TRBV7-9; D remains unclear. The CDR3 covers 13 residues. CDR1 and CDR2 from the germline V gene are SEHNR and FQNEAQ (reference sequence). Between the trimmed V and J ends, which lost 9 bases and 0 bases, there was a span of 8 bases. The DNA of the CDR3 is TGTGCCAGTGGGCGTGCAACTAATGAAAAACTGTTTTTT. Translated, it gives CASGRATNEKLFF.

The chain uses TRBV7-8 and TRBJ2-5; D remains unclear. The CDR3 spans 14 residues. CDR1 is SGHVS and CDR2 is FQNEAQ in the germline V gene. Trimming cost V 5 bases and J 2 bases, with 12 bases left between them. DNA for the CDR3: TGTGCCAGCAGCGTTAGACTTGGGCAAGAGACCCAGTACTTC. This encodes CASSVRLGQETQYF.

In nucleotides, the CDR3 is TGTGCCAGCAGTCGACTAGCCGGCGGGGAGCTGTTTTTT. It encodes CASSRLAGGELFF. The chain employs TRBV28 and TRBJ2-2, with 7 nucleotides matching TRBD2. The V gene end was trimmed by 5 bases and the J gene end by 7 bases; junction bases not matched to a gene: 4. CDR3 length equals 13 residues. Per germline, CDR1 MDHEN and CDR2 SYDVKM.

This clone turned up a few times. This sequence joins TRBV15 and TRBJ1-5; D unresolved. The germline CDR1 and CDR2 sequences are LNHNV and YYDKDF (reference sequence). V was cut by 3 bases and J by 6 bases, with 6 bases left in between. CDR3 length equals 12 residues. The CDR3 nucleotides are TGTGCCACCAGCAGCCAAGGTCAGCCCCAGCATTTT. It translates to CATSSQGQPQHF. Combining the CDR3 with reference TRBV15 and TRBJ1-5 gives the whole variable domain DAMVIQNPRYQVTQFGKPVTLSCSQTLNHNVMYWYQQKSSQAPKLLFHYYDKDFNNEADTPDNFQSRRPNTSFCFLDIRSPGLGDTAMYLCATSSQGQPQHFGDGTRLSIL.

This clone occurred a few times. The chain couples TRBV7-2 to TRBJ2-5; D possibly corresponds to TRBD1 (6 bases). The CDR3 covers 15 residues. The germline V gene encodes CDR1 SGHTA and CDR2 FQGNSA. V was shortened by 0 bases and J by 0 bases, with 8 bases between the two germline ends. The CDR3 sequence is CASSLATGYQETQYF. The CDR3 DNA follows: TGTGCCAGCAGCTTAGCCACAGGGTACCAAGAGACCCAGTACTTC.

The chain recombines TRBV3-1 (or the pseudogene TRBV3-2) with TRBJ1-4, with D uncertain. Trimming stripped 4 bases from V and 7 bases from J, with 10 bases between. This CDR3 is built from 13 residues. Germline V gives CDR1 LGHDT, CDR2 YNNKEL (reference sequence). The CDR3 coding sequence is TGTGCCAGCAGCCCCGGACGGTTTGAAAAACTGTTTTTT. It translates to CASSPGRFEKLFF.